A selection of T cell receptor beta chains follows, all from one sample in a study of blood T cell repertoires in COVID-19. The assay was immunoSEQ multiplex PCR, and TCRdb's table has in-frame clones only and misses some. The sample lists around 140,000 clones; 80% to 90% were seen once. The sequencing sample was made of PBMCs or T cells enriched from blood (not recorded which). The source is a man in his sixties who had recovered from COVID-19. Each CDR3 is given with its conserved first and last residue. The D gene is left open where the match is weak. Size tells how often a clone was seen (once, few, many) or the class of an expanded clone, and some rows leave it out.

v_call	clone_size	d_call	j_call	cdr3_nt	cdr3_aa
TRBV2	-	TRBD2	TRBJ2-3	TGTGCCAGCACCAGCGCTAGCGGGGGTACAGATACGCAGTATTTT	CASTSASGGTDTQYF
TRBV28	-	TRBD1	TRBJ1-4	TGTGCCAGCAGTATCGTACAGGGGGCTTTTTCATATCTACCTAATGAAAAACTGTTTTTT	CASSIVQGAFSYLPNEKLFF
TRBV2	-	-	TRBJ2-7	TGTGCCAGCAGTGAGGTAAACAGGCCCTACGAGCAGTACTTC	CASSEVNRPYEQYF
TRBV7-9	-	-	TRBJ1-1	TGTGCCAGCAGTGGGACTACCGTGGGTGAAGCTTTCTTT	CASSGTTVGEAFF
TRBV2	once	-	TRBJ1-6	TGTGCCAGCCGGGCGGAGGGGTCACCCCTCCACTTT	CASRAEGSPLHF
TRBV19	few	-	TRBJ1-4	TGTGCCAGTAGTATTATTGCAACTAATGAAAAACTGTTTTTT	CASSIIATNEKLFF
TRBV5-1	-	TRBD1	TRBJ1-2	TGCGCCAGCAGCTTGGGTAGGGACAGCGCTAACTATGGCTACACCTTC	CASSLGRDSANYGYTF
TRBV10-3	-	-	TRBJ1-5	TGTGCCATCGGGGAGACAGGCACTATACAGCCCCAGCATTTT	CAIGETGTIQPQHF
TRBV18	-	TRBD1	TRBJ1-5	TGTGCCAGCTCCACGGGACAGGGTAATCAGCCCCAGCATTTT	CASSTGQGNQPQHF
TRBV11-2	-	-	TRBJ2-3	TGTGCCAGCATTCCGACTGGCGGCGATACGCAGTATTTT	CASIPTGGDTQYF
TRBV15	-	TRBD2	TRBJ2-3	TGTGCCACCAGCACTCGCGGGGGGGCAGTAGATACGCAGTATTTT	CATSTRGGAVDTQYF
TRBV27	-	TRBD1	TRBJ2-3	TGTGCCAGCCGCCCATTGGGGGACAGGCCCACAGATACGCAGTATTTT	CASRPLGDRPTDTQYF
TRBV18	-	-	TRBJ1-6	TGTGCCAGCTCACCGACGGACAAGGATTCACCCCTCCACTTT	CASSPTDKDSPLHF
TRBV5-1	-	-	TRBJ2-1	TGCGCCAGCAGCGACCTCGGGGATGAGCAGTTCTTC	CASSDLGDEQFF
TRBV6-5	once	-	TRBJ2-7	TGTGCCAGCAGTTACTCCGAACAATACGAGCAGTACTTC	CASSYSEQYEQYF
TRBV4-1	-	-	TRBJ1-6	TGCGCCACCCGTAAGACTCTTAATTCACCCCTCCACTTT	CATRKTLNSPLHF
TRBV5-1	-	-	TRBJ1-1	TGCGCCAGCAGCTTGTATGGGTCGGGCACTGAAGCTTTCTTT	CASSLYGSGTEAFF
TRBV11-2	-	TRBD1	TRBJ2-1	TGTGCCAGCAGCGGGACAGGGGACGGGCAGTTCTTC	CASSGTGDGQFF
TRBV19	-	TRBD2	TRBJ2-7	TGTGCCAGTAGTATCCGTAGCGGGCAGAGCTCCTACGAGCAGTACTTC	CASSIRSGQSSYEQYF
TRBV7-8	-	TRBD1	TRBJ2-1	TGTGCCAGCAGCCCTACCGGACAGGGGGCCTCCTACAATGAGCAGTTCTTC	CASSPTGQGASYNEQFF
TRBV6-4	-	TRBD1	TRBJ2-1	TGTGCCAGCAGTGGACTAAGGGGGCATGAGCAGTTCTTC	CASSGLRGHEQFF
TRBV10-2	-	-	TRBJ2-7	TGCGCCAGCAGTGGCGAGGGCGAGCAGTACTTC	CASSGEGEQYF
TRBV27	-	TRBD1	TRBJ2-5	TGTGCCAGCGCCCCATGGGACAGGGGTTCAGAGACCCAGTACTTC	CASAPWDRGSETQYF
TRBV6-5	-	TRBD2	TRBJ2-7	TGTGCCAGCTTTCGGACTAGCGGGTATACCTACGAGCAGTACTTC	CASFRTSGYTYEQYF
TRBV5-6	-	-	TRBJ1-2	TGTGCCAGCAGCTTGGCGGAGCCCTCAGGGGGCTACACCTTC	CASSLAEPSGGYTF
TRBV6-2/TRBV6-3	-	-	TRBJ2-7	TGTGCCAGCAGCTTTCGACAGCACACGAACTACGAGCAGTACTTC	CASSFRQHTNYEQYF
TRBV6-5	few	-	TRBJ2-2	TGTGCCAGCAGTTACGGAGGGTCCCCTCCCGGGGAGCTGTTTTTT	CASSYGGSPPGELFF
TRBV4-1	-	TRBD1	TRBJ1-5	TGCGCCAGCAGCCAACCCGGGACAGGGGAGTTTCAGCCCCAGCATTTT	CASSQPGTGEFQPQHF
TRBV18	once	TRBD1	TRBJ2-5	TGTGCCAGCTCACCACCGGCCAGGGGGATCGGAGAGACCCAGTACTTC	CASSPPARGIGETQYF